One sample yielded the 22 T cell receptor beta chains listed below, sequenced in a study of T cells after yellow fever vaccination. TCRdb itself ran the 5' RACE reads through MiXCR, one entry per CDR3 protein. The top ten hold 3% to 4% of the sample, which has about 300,000 distinct CDR3 sequences, 8.7% seen once. The sample was CD4+ T cells sorted from PBMCs, taken 5 days after the yellow fever booster vaccination. Receptor source: a man younger than 35 who received the YFV17D yellow fever vaccine.

This clonotype has more than one count but fewer than ten. The genes are TRBV20-1 and TRBJ2-1, with a weak D call TRBD2 (5 bases). This CDR3 has 14 amino acids. V lost 6 bases and J lost 8, with 20 bases in between. Germline V CDR1 and CDR2: DFQATT, SNEGSKA (reference sequence). This CDR3 reads CSAPGSSLGDEQFF. DNA for the CDR3: TGCAGTGCCCCCGGCTCCAGCCTCGGGGATGAGCAGTTCTTC.

This clonotype was observed a few times. The genes are TRBV11-2 and TRBJ2-3; 8 nucleotides match TRBD1. Germline V gives CDR1 SGHAT, CDR2 FQNNGV. V lost 5 bases to trimming and J lost 5 bases; unmatched junction nucleotides: 9. This CDR3 comprises 15 residues. DNA for the CDR3: TGTGCCAGCAGCCCAAGGACAGGGACAATAGATACGCAGTATTTT. It yields the protein CASSPRTGTIDTQYF.

This sequence joins TRBV7-2 and TRBJ2-3; 8 nucleotides match TRBD2. The CDR3 is made up of 16 amino acids. The V segment lost 2 bases and the J segment 3 bases; nucleotides outside the gene matches: 7. In germline, CDR1 is SGHTA, CDR2 FQGNSA. The CDR3 sequence: CASSLKGVAGTDTQYF. DNA of the CDR3: TGTGCCAGCAGCTTAAAAGGGGTAGCGGGGACAGATACGCAGTATTTT.

This clonotype occurred a few times. This rearrangement joins TRBV7-2 to TRBJ2-5; D gene unclear. There are 12 residues in the CDR3. Germline V gene lookup returns CDR1 SGHTA and CDR2 FQGNSA. V lost 7 bases, J lost 4 bases, and 10 bases lay in between. CDR3 nucleotides: TGTGCCAGCACCAAACCTAGAGAGACCCAGTACTTC. Residues: CASTKPRETQYF.

This clonotype was counted only a few times. J is TRBJ2-2 and V is TRBV5-4, with 10 bases aligning to TRBD1. The CDR3 is 16 residues long. Germline V lookup: CDR1 SGHNT, CDR2 YYREEE (reference sequence). Unmatched junction bases numbered 7, after V lost 4 bases and J lost 4 bases. In DNA, the CDR3 is TGTGCCAGCAGCGACCGGACAGGGGGAAGCACCGGGGAGCTGTTTTTT. It specifies CASSDRTGGSTGELFF.

The gene calls are TRBV21-1 and TRBJ1-1. TRBV21-1 is deemed a pseudogene. CDR3 size: 15 residues. The DNA for the CDR3 is TGTGCCAGCAGCAAAGATGAGAGACAGAACACTGAAGCTTTCTTT. Amino acid sequence: CASSKDERQNTEAFF.

This clonotype has a count of ten or more. The rearrangement uses TRBV10-3 and TRBJ2-3; the D is unclear. CDR1 and CDR2 (germline): ENHRY, SYGVKD. V was cut by 7 bases and J by 5 bases, with 13 bases left in between. The CDR3 contains 13 residues. This CDR3 reads CAIKGTQGDTQYF. CDR3 DNA: TGTGCCATCAAGGGCACCCAAGGAGATACGCAGTATTTT.

This clonotype has ten or more counts. V is TRBV5-1 and J is TRBJ2-7; possibly TRBD1 for D (6 bases). Germline CDR1 is SGHRS and CDR2 is YFSETQ. V was pared by 3 bases and J by 5 bases, with 12 bases between. CDR3 length equals 13 residues. CDR3 sequence reads: CASSYQGLDEQYF. The CDR3 DNA follows: TGCGCCAGCAGCTACCAGGGGCTAGACGAGCAGTACTTC.

The chain is built from TRBV20-1 and TRBJ2-7; perhaps D is TRBD1 or TRBD2 (6 bases each). V lost 6 bases and J 4 bases, leaving 13 bases between the germline ends. Germline assignment: CDR1 DFQATT and CDR2 SNEGSKA (reference sequence). This CDR3 is 12 amino acids long. CDR3 DNA sequence: TGCAGTGCCGGGGGCGGTTTATACGAGCAGTACTTC. Translation: CSAGGGLYEQYF.

This clonotype came up many times. The chain links TRBV29-1 to TRBJ2-7; no clear D gene. V lost 7 bases and J lost 5, with 18 bases in between. Germline CDR1 reads SQVTM; CDR2 reads ANQGSEA. The CDR3 runs 13 residues. The CDR3 DNA is TGCAGCGGGGGATCCCCCAATCCCAACGAGCAGTACTTC. Protein product: CSGGSPNPNEQYF.

This clonotype was observed a few times. The chain is built from TRBV7-9 and TRBJ1-1; D is unresolved. Trimming pared 1 base from V and 4 bases from J, leaving 7 bases between. Germline V gene lookup returns CDR1 SEHNR and CDR2 FQNEAQ (reference sequence). The CDR3 is 13 amino acids. The chain's CDR3 is CASSLGWSTEAFF. CDR3 DNA: TGTGCCAGCAGCTTAGGGTGGAGCACTGAAGCTTTCTTT.

There are many counts of this clonotype. V and J are TRBV10-3 and TRBJ2-3, with D perhaps TRBD1 (5 bases). Deletions cut 7 bases from V and 2 bases from J, with 10 bases between. Germline loops: CDR1 ENHRY, CDR2 SYGVKD. CDR3 length: 13 amino acids. Here the CDR3 DNA reads TGTGCCATCACCGGCAGGGTCACAGATACGCAGTATTTT. It specifies CAITGRVTDTQYF.

This clonotype was detected many times. This sequence joins TRBV5-1 and TRBJ2-3; maybe TRBD1 (6 bases). The length of the CDR3 is 16 residues. CDR1 and CDR2 from the germline V gene are SGHRS and YFSETQ. Deletions cut 1 base from V and 0 bases from J, with 12 bases between. CDR3 DNA sequence: TGCGCCAGCAGCTTGCCGGACAGAGCTAGCACAGATACGCAGTATTTT. Residues: CASSLPDRASTDTQYF.

The sample holds a few counts of this clonotype. The chain has TRBV9 and TRBJ2-7; D possibly uses TRBD1 or TRBD2 (5 bases each). The V end was cut by 2 bases, the J end by 1 base, with 10 bases between. This CDR3 has 14 residues. Germline CDR1 and CDR2: SGDLS and YYNGEE. CDR3: CASSVGTASYEQYF. The CDR3 bases are TGTGCCAGCAGCGTCGGGACGGCGTCCTACGAGCAGTACTTC. Together with reference TRBV9 and TRBJ2-7, the CDR3 gives the full variable domain: DSGVTQTPKHLITATGQRVTLRCSPRSGDLSVYWYQQSLDQGLQFLIQYYNGEERAKGNILERFSAQQFPDLHSELNLSSLELGDSALYFCASSVGTASYEQYFGPGTRLTVT.

This clonotype was seen at least ten times. The chain couples TRBV20-1 to TRBJ2-7, with 9 bases fitting TRBD1. Trimming at V came to 5 bases and at J to 4 bases, leaving 15 bases not matched to a gene. The CDR3 spans 16 residues. Germline V gene lookup returns CDR1 DFQATT and CDR2 SNEGSKA (reference sequence). CDR3 nucleotides: TGCAGTGCTCCCGGGACAGGGCTAACCGGTCGGTACGAGCAGTACGTC. Its protein is CSAPGTGLTGRYEQYV.

The chain recombines TRBV20-1 with TRBJ2-5, with 15 bases lining up with TRBD2. V was clipped by 5 bases and J by 2 bases; unmatched bases: 6. Looked up from germline, CDR1 is DFQATT and CDR2 is SNEGSKA (reference sequence). CDR3 length: 16 amino acids. The CDR3 loop reads CSAAGLAGGAQETQYF. The CDR3 DNA reads TGCAGTGCTGCGGGACTAGCGGGGGGAGCTCAAGAGACCCAGTACTTC.

This clonotype was seen a few times. The V gene is TRBV7-2, the J gene TRBJ2-5; tentative D call: TRBD1 (6 bases). V was clipped by 5 bases and J by 1 base, with 11 bases between them. This CDR3 is 14 amino acids long. Per germline, CDR1 SGHTA and CDR2 FQGNSA. The CDR3 DNA reads TGTGCCAGCAGCCCCGACAGGTTCCAAGAGACCCAGTACTTC. Protein sequence: CASSPDRFQETQYF.

V gene TRBV7-2 combines with J gene TRBJ2-2; the match to TRBD1 covers 9 bases. This CDR3 has 17 amino acids. CDR1 is SGHTA, CDR2 FQGNSA, per germline. V shed 4 bases and J 5 bases; nucleotides not matched to a gene: 11. Written as DNA, the CDR3 is TGTGCCAGCAGCTCCAACCGGGACAGGGTGTATACCGGGGAGCTGTTTTTT. It translates to CASSSNRDRVYTGELFF. The full variable domain, in which reference TRBV7-2 and TRBJ2-2 provide the parts outside the CDR3, is GAGVSQSPSNKVTEKGKDVELRCDPISGHTALYWYRQSLGQGLEFLIYFQGNSAPDKSGLPSDRFSAERTGGSVSTLTIQRTQQEDSAVYLCASSSNRDRVYTGELFFGEGSRLTVL.

DNA of the CDR3: TGTGCCAGCAGAAACGGGACCGGACCAAAGACCCAGTACTTC. This gives the protein CASRNGTGPKTQYF. The rearrangement links TRBV5-5 to TRBJ2-5; D is tentatively TRBD1 or TRBD2 (5 bases each). The CDR3 extends over 14 amino acids. The V gene's germline CDR1 is SGHKS and CDR2 YYEKEE (reference sequence). Trimming took off 5 bases at V and 6 bases at J, with 17 bases between the two ends.

This clonotype was found a few times. The chain joins TRBV6-2 or TRBV6-3 to TRBJ1-2; the D gene is possibly TRBD1 (6 bases). With 0 bases removed from V and 4 bases from J, the gap between germline ends came to 12 bases. Germline V lookup: CDR1 MNHEY, CDR2 SVGEGT. This CDR3 is built from 15 residues. CDR3 protein: CASSYSQGLGYGYTF. The CDR3 DNA reads as TGTGCCAGCAGTTACTCTCAGGGGCTCGGCTATGGCTACACCTTC.

Only a few counts were recorded for this clonotype. The chain uses TRBV10-3 and TRBJ1-1; D uncertain. The CDR3 sequence is 16 residues long. Trimming pared 0 bases from V and 5 bases from J, leaving 16 bases between. Germline values: CDR1 ENHRY, CDR2 SYGVKD. The CDR3, as DNA: TGTGCCATCAGTGAGTCGACGGGTAGGATTTTGACTGAAGCTTTCTTT. Its protein product is CAISESTGRILTEAFF.

This clonotype appeared a few times. The chain couples TRBV6-5 to TRBJ2-6; D remains unclear. Germline loops: CDR1 MNHEY, CDR2 SVGAGI. V was pared by 5 bases and J by 2 bases, with 13 bases between. The CDR3 has 16 amino acids. CDR3 coding DNA: TGTGCCAGCAGTGATCCGGGTCTAGCTGGGGCCAACGTCCTGACTTTC. Translating it yields CASSDPGLAGANVLTF.